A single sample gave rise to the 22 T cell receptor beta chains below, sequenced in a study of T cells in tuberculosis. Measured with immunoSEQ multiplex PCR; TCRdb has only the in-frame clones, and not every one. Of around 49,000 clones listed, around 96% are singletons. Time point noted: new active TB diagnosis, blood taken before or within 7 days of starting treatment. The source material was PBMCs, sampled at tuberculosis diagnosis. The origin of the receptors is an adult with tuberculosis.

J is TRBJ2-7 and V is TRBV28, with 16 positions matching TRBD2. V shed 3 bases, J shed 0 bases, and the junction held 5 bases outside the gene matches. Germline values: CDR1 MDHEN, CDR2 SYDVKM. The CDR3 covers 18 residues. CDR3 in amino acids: CASSFPGLAGGSSYEQYF. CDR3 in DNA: TGTGCCAGCAGTTTTCCGGGACTAGCGGGAGGGAGCTCCTACGAGCAGTACTTC.

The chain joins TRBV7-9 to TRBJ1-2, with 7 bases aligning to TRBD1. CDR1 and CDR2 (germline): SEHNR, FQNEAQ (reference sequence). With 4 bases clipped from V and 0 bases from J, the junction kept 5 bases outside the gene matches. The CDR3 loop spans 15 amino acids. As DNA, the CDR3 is TGTGCCAGCAGCTCCCGGGACAGATCTAACTATGGCTACACCTTC. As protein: CASSSRDRSNYGYTF.

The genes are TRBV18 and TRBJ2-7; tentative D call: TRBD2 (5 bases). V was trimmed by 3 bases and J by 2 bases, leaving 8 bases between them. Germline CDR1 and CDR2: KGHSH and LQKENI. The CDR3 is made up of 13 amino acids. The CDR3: CASSPAGAYEQYF. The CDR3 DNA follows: TGTGCCAGCTCACCGGCCGGGGCCTACGAGCAGTACTTC.

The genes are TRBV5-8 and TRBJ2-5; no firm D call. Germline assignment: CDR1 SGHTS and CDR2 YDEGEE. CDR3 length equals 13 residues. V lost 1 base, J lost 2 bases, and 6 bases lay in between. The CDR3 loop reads CASSLLQQETQYF. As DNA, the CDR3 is TGTGCCAGCAGCTTGTTACAGCAAGAGACCCAGTACTTC.

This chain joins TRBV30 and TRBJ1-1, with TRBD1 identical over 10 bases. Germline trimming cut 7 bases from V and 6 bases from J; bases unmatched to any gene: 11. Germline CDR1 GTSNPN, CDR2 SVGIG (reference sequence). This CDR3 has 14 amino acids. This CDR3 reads CASNWDRGDAEAFF. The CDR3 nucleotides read TGTGCCTCCAACTGGGACAGGGGAGATGCTGAAGCTTTCTTT.

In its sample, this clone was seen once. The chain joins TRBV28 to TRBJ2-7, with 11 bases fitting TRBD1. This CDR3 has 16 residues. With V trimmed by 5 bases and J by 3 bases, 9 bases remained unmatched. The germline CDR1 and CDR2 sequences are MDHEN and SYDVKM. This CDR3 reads CASSPTGDRGVYEQYF. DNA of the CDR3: TGTGCCAGCAGTCCCACCGGGGACAGGGGGGTCTACGAGCAGTACTTC.

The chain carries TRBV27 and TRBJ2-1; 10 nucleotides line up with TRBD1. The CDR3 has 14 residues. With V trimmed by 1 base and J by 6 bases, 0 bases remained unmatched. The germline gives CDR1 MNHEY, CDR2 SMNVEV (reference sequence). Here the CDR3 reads CASSLWTGGNEQFF. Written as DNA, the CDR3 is TGTGCCAGCAGTTTATGGACAGGGGGCAATGAGCAGTTCTTC.

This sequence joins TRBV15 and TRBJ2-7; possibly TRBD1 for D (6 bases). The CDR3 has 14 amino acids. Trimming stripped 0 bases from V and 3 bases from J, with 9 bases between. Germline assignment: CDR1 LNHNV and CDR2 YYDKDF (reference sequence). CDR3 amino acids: CATSREYRVYEQYF. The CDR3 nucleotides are TGTGCCACCAGCAGAGAGTACAGGGTCTACGAGCAGTACTTC.

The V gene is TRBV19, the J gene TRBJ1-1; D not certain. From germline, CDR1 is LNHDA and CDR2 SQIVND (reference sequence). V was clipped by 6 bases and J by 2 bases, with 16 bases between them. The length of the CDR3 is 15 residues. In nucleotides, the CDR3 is TGTGCCAGTAGCCTAGGTTACCGATTTAACACTGAAGCTTTCTTT. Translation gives CASSLGYRFNTEAFF.

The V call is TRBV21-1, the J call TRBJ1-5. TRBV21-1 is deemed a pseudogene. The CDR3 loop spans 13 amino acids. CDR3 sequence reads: CATQRDLNQPQHF. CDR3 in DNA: TGTGCCACCCAGAGGGACTTAAATCAGCCCCAGCATTTT.

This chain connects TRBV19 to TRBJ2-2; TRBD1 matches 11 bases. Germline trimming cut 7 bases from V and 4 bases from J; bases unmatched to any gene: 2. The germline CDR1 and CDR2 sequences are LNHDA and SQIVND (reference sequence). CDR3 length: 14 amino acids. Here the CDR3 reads CASKGQGVTGELFF. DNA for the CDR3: TGTGCCAGTAAGGGACAGGGGGTCACCGGGGAGCTGTTTTTT. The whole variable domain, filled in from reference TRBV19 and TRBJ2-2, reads DGGITQSPKYLFRKEGQNVTLSCEQNLNHDAMYWYRQDPGQGLRLIYYSQIVNDFQKGDIAEGYSVSREKKESFPLTVTSAQKNPTAFYLCASKGQGVTGELFFGEGSRLTVL.

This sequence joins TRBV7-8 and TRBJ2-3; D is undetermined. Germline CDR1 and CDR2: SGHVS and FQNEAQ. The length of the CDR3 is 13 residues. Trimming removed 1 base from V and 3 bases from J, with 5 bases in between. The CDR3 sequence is CASSLGTTDTQYF. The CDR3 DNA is TGTGCCAGCAGCTTAGGAACTACAGATACGCAGTATTTT.

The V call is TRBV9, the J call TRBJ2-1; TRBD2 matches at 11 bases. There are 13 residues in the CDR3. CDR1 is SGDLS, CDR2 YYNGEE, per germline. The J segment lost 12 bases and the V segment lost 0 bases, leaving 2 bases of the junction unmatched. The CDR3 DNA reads TGTGCCAGCAGCGTAGGGCTAGCGGGAGGGCAGTTCTTC. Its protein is CASSVGLAGGQFF.

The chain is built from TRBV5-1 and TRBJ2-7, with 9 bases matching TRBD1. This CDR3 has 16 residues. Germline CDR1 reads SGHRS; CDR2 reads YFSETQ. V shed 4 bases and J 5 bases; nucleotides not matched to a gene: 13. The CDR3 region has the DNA TGCGCCAGCAGCGAGGGGACAGGGATCCCGCTCCACGAGCAGTACTTC. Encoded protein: CASSEGTGIPLHEQYF.

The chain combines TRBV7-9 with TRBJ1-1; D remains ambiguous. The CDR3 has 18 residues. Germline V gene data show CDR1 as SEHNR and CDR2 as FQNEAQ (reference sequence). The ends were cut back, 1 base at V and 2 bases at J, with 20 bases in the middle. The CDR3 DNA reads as TGTGCCAGCAGCTTAGTTCCGGCTGCGGGCAGAATCAACACTGAAGCTTTCTTT. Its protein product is CASSLVPAAGRINTEAFF.

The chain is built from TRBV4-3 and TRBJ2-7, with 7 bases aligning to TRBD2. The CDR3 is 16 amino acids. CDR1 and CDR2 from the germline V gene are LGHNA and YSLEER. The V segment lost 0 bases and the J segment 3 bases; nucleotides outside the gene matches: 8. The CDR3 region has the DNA TGCGCCAGCAGCCAAGAATGGCGGGAGCCCTACTACGAGCAGTACTTC. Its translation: CASSQEWREPYYEQYF.

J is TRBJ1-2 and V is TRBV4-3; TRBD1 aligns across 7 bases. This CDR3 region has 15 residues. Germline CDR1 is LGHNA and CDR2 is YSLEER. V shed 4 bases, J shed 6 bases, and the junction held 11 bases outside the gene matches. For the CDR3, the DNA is TGCGCCAGCAGCCGAACCGGACAGGTGACGAATGGCTACACCTTC. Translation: CASSRTGQVTNGYTF.

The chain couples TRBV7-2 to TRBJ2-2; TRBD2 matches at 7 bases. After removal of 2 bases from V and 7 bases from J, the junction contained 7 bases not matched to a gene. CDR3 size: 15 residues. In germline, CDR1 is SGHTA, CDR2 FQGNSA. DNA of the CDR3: TGTGCCAGCAGCTTAAATGCGGGGGTCCGCGGGGAGCTGTTTTTT. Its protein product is CASSLNAGVRGELFF.

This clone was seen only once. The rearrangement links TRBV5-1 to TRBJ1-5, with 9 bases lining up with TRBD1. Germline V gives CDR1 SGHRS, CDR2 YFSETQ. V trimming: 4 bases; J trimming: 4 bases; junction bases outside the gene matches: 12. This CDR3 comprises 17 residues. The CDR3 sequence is CASSIGDREVGNQPQHF. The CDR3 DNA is TGCGCCAGCAGCATAGGGGACAGGGAGGTAGGGAATCAGCCCCAGCATTTT. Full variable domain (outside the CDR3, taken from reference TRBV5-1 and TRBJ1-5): KAGVTQTPRYLIKTRGQQVTLSCSPISGHRSVSWYQQTPGQGLQFLFEYFSETQRNKGNFPGRFSGRQFSNSRSEMNVSTLELGDSALYLCASSIGDREVGNQPQHFGDGTRLSIL.

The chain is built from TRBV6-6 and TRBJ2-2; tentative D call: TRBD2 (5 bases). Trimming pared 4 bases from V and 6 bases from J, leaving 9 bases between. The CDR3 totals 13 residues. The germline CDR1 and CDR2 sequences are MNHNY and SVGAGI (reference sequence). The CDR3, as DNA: TGTGCCAGCAGTTTTGGAGGCGCCGGGGAGCTGTTTTTT. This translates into CASSFGGAGELFF.

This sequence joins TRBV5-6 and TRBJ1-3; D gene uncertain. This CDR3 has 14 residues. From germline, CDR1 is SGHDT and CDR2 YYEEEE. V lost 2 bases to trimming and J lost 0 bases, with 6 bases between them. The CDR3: CASSFLFSGNTIYF. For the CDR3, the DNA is TGTGCCAGCAGCTTCCTTTTCTCTGGAAACACCATATATTTT.

The CDR3 sequence is CASSIVGQGAGEQYF. For the CDR3, the DNA is TGTGCCAGTAGTATCGTCGGACAGGGGGCCGGCGAGCAGTACTTC. The chain carries TRBV19 and TRBJ2-7, with 11 bases matching TRBD1. The length of the CDR3 is 15 residues. Germline V gene data show CDR1 as LNHDA and CDR2 as SQIVND (reference sequence). The trim removed 3 bases at V and 6 bases at J, leaving 7 bases unmatched.